This is a list of T cell receptor beta chains from one sample in a study of blood T cell repertoires in COVID-19. The method was immunoSEQ multiplex PCR; TCRdb's version includes in-frame clones alone and lacks a portion of them. The sample holds 200,000 or so clones, 84% seen once. Sequenced: peripheral blood. Every receptor here comes from a woman aged 55-70 years who had recovered from COVID-19. The CDR3 runs from the conserved cysteine through the conserved F or W. Fields, in order: J gene, clone size, D gene, CDR3 length, V gene, CDR3 protein, CDR3 DNA. A D gene is named only where the DNA matches it firmly. Size values are once, few and many counts, or a class for expanded clones, and some rows have none.

j_call: TRBJ2-7; clone_size: NA; d_call: NA; cdr3_length: 14; v_call: TRBV6-2/TRBV6-3; cdr3_aa: CASSFDRTSYEQYF; cdr3_nt: TGTGCCAGCAGTTTCGATAGGACTTCATACGAGCAGTACTTC
j_call: TRBJ1-3; clone_size: NA; d_call: TRBD1; cdr3_length: 16; v_call: TRBV7-2; cdr3_aa: CASSQGQGASGNTIYF; cdr3_nt: TGTGCCAGCAGCCAGGGACAGGGGGCTTCTGGAAACACCATATATTTT
j_call: TRBJ2-1; clone_size: few; d_call: TRBD2; cdr3_length: 17; v_call: TRBV11-2; cdr3_aa: CASSRLTTSGGTNEQFF; cdr3_nt: TGTGCCAGCAGCCGCCTAACTACTAGCGGGGGGACTAATGAGCAGTTCTTC
j_call: TRBJ2-2; clone_size: NA; d_call: TRBD1; cdr3_length: 17; v_call: TRBV28; cdr3_aa: CASTNGGQGARTGELFF; cdr3_nt: TGTGCCAGCACCAACGGGGGACAGGGGGCACGAACCGGGGAGCTGTTTTTT
j_call: TRBJ1-1; clone_size: few; d_call: NA; cdr3_length: 15; v_call: TRBV11-2; cdr3_aa: CASSSLKPGHREAFF; cdr3_nt: TGTGCCAGCAGCTCTCTAAAACCGGGACACCGGGAAGCTTTCTTT
j_call: TRBJ2-3; clone_size: NA; d_call: NA; cdr3_length: 13; v_call: TRBV4-2; cdr3_aa: CASSQTSTDTQYF; cdr3_nt: TGTGCCAGCAGCCAGACTAGCACAGATACGCAGTATTTT
j_call: TRBJ1-1; clone_size: NA; d_call: NA; cdr3_length: 14; v_call: TRBV7-8; cdr3_aa: CASSPTTPITEAFF; cdr3_nt: TGTGCCAGCAGCCCGACGACACCCATCACTGAAGCTTTCTTT
j_call: TRBJ1-2; clone_size: NA; d_call: TRBD1; cdr3_length: 14; v_call: TRBV6-5; cdr3_aa: CASSYLDRGYGYTF; cdr3_nt: TGTGCCAGCAGTTACCTCGACAGGGGCTATGGCTACACCTTC
j_call: TRBJ1-2; clone_size: NA; d_call: TRBD1; cdr3_length: 12; v_call: TRBV29-1; cdr3_aa: CSVETGGRGYTF; cdr3_nt: TGCAGCGTTGAAACAGGGGGCCGTGGCTACACCTTC
j_call: TRBJ1-5; clone_size: NA; d_call: NA; cdr3_length: 13; v_call: TRBV9; cdr3_aa: CASSAGGNQPQHF; cdr3_nt: TGTGCCAGCAGTGCAGGGGGCAATCAGCCCCAGCATTTT
j_call: TRBJ2-3; clone_size: NA; d_call: TRBD2; cdr3_length: 15; v_call: TRBV7-3; cdr3_aa: CASSPSGARTDTQYF; cdr3_nt: TGTGCCAGCAGCCCTAGCGGGGCCCGCACAGATACGCAGTATTTT
j_call: TRBJ2-3; clone_size: NA; d_call: NA; cdr3_length: 16; v_call: TRBV9; cdr3_aa: CASSEGDAAGTDTQYF; cdr3_nt: TGTGCCAGCAGCGAGGGAGACGCTGCGGGCACAGATACGCAGTATTTT
j_call: TRBJ1-5; clone_size: NA; d_call: TRBD1; cdr3_length: 13; v_call: TRBV2; cdr3_aa: CASRGQVNQPQHF; cdr3_nt: TGTGCCAGCAGGGGACAGGTTAATCAGCCCCAGCATTTT
j_call: TRBJ2-5; clone_size: NA; d_call: TRBD2; cdr3_length: 18; v_call: TRBV7-2; cdr3_aa: CASSPGAGGDQNVGTQYF; cdr3_nt: TGTGCCAGCAGCCCAGGGGCGGGGGGTGATCAAAATGTCGGGACCCAGTACTTC
j_call: TRBJ1-2; clone_size: NA; d_call: NA; cdr3_length: 14; v_call: TRBV19; cdr3_aa: CASSGWDNARGYTF; cdr3_nt: TGTGCCAGTAGTGGTTGGGACAACGCACGAGGCTACACCTTC
j_call: TRBJ1-3; clone_size: NA; d_call: TRBD1; cdr3_length: 14; v_call: TRBV30; cdr3_aa: CAWKRDSSGNTIYF; cdr3_nt: TGTGCCTGGAAAAGGGACAGCTCTGGAAACACCATATATTTT
j_call: TRBJ1-2; clone_size: NA; d_call: NA; cdr3_length: 15; v_call: TRBV23-1; cdr3_aa: CASGVCGTGVGGYTF; cdr3_nt: TGCGCCAGCGGGGTTTGCGGGACTGGTGTCGGTGGCTACACCTTC
j_call: TRBJ2-2; clone_size: NA; d_call: NA; cdr3_length: 11; v_call: TRBV12-3/TRBV12-4; cdr3_aa: CASNRAGELFF; cdr3_nt: TGTGCCAGCAATCGTGCCGGGGAGCTGTTTTTT
j_call: TRBJ1-1; clone_size: NA; d_call: TRBD1; cdr3_length: 15; v_call: TRBV4-1; cdr3_aa: CASSQAYRGRAEAFF; cdr3_nt: TGCGCCAGCAGCCAAGCCTACAGGGGGCGGGCGGAAGCTTTCTTT
j_call: TRBJ1-4; clone_size: NA; d_call: TRBD1; cdr3_length: 14; v_call: TRBV25-1; cdr3_aa: CASSERGHGEKLFF; cdr3_nt: TGTGCCAGCAGTGAGAGGGGGCACGGAGAAAAACTGTTTTTT
j_call: TRBJ2-5; clone_size: few; d_call: TRBD2; cdr3_length: 16; v_call: TRBV5-1; cdr3_aa: CASSLYASGGEETQYF; cdr3_nt: TGCGCCAGCAGCTTGTATGCTAGCGGGGGGGAAGAGACCCAGTACTTC
j_call: TRBJ1-1; clone_size: NA; d_call: NA; cdr3_length: 13; v_call: TRBV5-1; cdr3_aa: CASSLAGNWEAFF; cdr3_nt: TGCGCCAGCAGCTTGGCGGGGAATTGGGAAGCTTTCTTT
j_call: TRBJ1-4; clone_size: NA; d_call: TRBD1; cdr3_length: 15; v_call: TRBV18; cdr3_aa: CASSPMTGVNEKLFF; cdr3_nt: TGTGCCAGCTCACCTATGACAGGGGTAAATGAAAAACTGTTTTTT
j_call: TRBJ1-5; clone_size: NA; d_call: NA; cdr3_length: 17; v_call: TRBV2; cdr3_aa: CASSEGSSRHGDQPQHF; cdr3_nt: TGTGCCAGCAGTGAGGGGAGTTCGCGGCATGGAGATCAGCCCCAGCATTTT
j_call: TRBJ1-1; clone_size: NA; d_call: NA; cdr3_length: 15; v_call: TRBV4-1; cdr3_aa: CASSRYRDLNTEAFF; cdr3_nt: TGCGCCAGCAGCCGGTACAGGGACCTGAACACTGAAGCTTTCTTT
j_call: TRBJ2-6; clone_size: NA; d_call: NA; cdr3_length: 16; v_call: TRBV19; cdr3_aa: CASSPPRGSGANVLTF; cdr3_nt: TGTGCCAGTAGTCCCCCAAGAGGTTCTGGGGCCAACGTCCTGACTTTC
j_call: TRBJ2-7; clone_size: NA; d_call: NA; cdr3_length: 14; v_call: TRBV5-1; cdr3_aa: CASSVARTNYEQYF; cdr3_nt: TGCGCCAGCAGCGTAGCTAGGACTAACTACGAGCAGTACTTC
j_call: TRBJ1-1; clone_size: few; d_call: NA; cdr3_length: 13; v_call: TRBV5-5; cdr3_aa: CASSFVEDTEAFF; cdr3_nt: TGTGCCAGCAGCTTTGTGGAGGACACTGAAGCTTTCTTT
j_call: TRBJ2-5; clone_size: once; d_call: TRBD2; cdr3_length: 15; v_call: TRBV3-1/TRBV3-2; cdr3_aa: CASSPTLRGGETQYF; cdr3_nt: TGTGCCAGCAGCCCTACATTGCGGGGGGGAGAGACCCAGTACTTC
j_call: TRBJ2-1; clone_size: NA; d_call: TRBD2; cdr3_length: 15; v_call: TRBV7-8; cdr3_aa: CASSSATSGYNEQFF; cdr3_nt: TGTGCCAGCAGCTCAGCGACTAGCGGGTACAATGAGCAGTTCTTC
j_call: TRBJ2-5; clone_size: NA; d_call: NA; cdr3_length: 13; v_call: TRBV5-8; cdr3_aa: CASSLGENRAQYF; cdr3_nt: TGTGCCAGCAGCTTGGGGGAGAATCGGGCCCAGTACTTC
j_call: TRBJ1-1; clone_size: NA; d_call: NA; cdr3_length: 15; v_call: TRBV6-5; cdr3_aa: CASSYQDRGDGEAFF; cdr3_nt: TGTGCCAGCAGTTATCAGGACAGAGGTGACGGTGAAGCTTTCTTT
j_call: TRBJ2-5; clone_size: NA; d_call: TRBD1; cdr3_length: 15; v_call: TRBV3-1/TRBV3-2; cdr3_aa: CASSQAGQGQETQYF; cdr3_nt: TGTGCCAGCAGCCAGGCCGGACAGGGCCAAGAGACCCAGTACTTC
j_call: TRBJ2-3; clone_size: NA; d_call: TRBD1; cdr3_length: 15; v_call: TRBV24-1; cdr3_aa: CATSDTGQGTDTQYF; cdr3_nt: TGTGCCACCAGTGACACTGGACAGGGCACAGATACGCAGTATTTT
j_call: TRBJ1-6; clone_size: NA; d_call: NA; cdr3_length: 13; v_call: TRBV5-8; cdr3_aa: CASSLGVQSPLHF; cdr3_nt: TGTGCCAGCAGCTTAGGGGTTCAATCACCCCTCCACTTT
j_call: TRBJ1-3; clone_size: once; d_call: NA; cdr3_length: 14; v_call: TRBV7-3; cdr3_aa: CASSLGGVGNTIYF; cdr3_nt: TGTGCCAGCAGCTTAGGAGGGGTCGGAAACACCATATATTTT
j_call: TRBJ2-7; clone_size: NA; d_call: TRBD2; cdr3_length: 14; v_call: TRBV2; cdr3_aa: CASSETSGPYEQYF; cdr3_nt: TGTGCCAGCAGTGAGACTAGCGGACCCTACGAGCAGTACTTC
j_call: TRBJ2-3; clone_size: NA; d_call: NA; cdr3_length: 16; v_call: TRBV4-1; cdr3_aa: CASSQEPPVFADTQYF; cdr3_nt: TGCGCCAGCAGCCAAGAACCCCCGGTTTTCGCAGATACGCAGTATTTT
j_call: TRBJ2-5; clone_size: NA; d_call: NA; cdr3_length: 14; v_call: TRBV18; cdr3_aa: CASSPRVTEETQYF; cdr3_nt: TGTGCCAGCTCACCACGCGTCACCGAAGAGACCCAGTACTTC
j_call: TRBJ1-6; clone_size: NA; d_call: NA; cdr3_length: 16; v_call: TRBV18; cdr3_aa: CASSPRAGGDGSPLHF; cdr3_nt: TGTGCCAGCTCACCTCGTGCTGGGGGGGATGGATCACCCCTCCACTTT
j_call: TRBJ1-2; clone_size: NA; d_call: NA; cdr3_length: 15; v_call: TRBV2; cdr3_aa: CASRVGRGWNYGYTF; cdr3_nt: TGTGCCAGCAGGGTAGGCAGGGGATGGAACTATGGCTACACCTTC
j_call: TRBJ1-1; clone_size: NA; d_call: NA; cdr3_length: 14; v_call: TRBV3-1/TRBV3-2; cdr3_aa: CASSQARGGTEAFF; cdr3_nt: TGTGCCAGCAGCCAAGCTCGAGGGGGCACTGAAGCTTTCTTT
j_call: TRBJ1-4; clone_size: NA; d_call: TRBD1; cdr3_length: 15; v_call: TRBV9; cdr3_aa: CASSIGQGALEKLFF; cdr3_nt: TGTGCCAGCAGCATCGGACAGGGGGCGCTCGAAAAACTGTTTTTT
j_call: TRBJ2-5; clone_size: NA; d_call: NA; cdr3_length: 15; v_call: TRBV5-1; cdr3_aa: CASREGTLSGETQYF; cdr3_nt: TGCGCCAGCAGAGAGGGGACATTAAGTGGAGAGACCCAGTACTTC
j_call: TRBJ1-2; clone_size: NA; d_call: NA; cdr3_length: 14; v_call: TRBV6-1; cdr3_aa: CASSDQGSNYGYTF; cdr3_nt: TGTGCCAGCAGTGATCAGGGGAGTAACTATGGCTACACCTTC
j_call: TRBJ2-3; clone_size: NA; d_call: TRBD2; cdr3_length: 15; v_call: TRBV2; cdr3_aa: CASNGLAGARDTQYF; cdr3_nt: TGTGCCAGCAATGGACTAGCGGGGGCGAGGGATACGCAGTATTTT